Below are 9 T cell receptor beta chains sequenced from a single sample in a study of blood T cell repertoires in COVID-19. The table came from immunoSEQ multiplex PCR; TCRdb's copy has only in-frame clones and leaves some out. In the table there are roughly 250,000 clones, around 88% of which are singletons. The specimen sequenced was peripheral blood. All receptors derive from a man aged 30-40 years with acute or convalescent COVID-19.

The V gene is TRBV10-3, the J gene TRBJ1-1; TRBD1 might be the D (5 bases). The CDR3 covers 13 residues. Germline assignment: CDR1 ENHRY and CDR2 SYGVKD. With 2 bases removed from V and 11 bases from J, the gap between germline ends came to 15 bases. This CDR3 reads CAISEPTASSAFF. The CDR3 DNA reads TGTGCCATCAGTGAGCCGACAGCGTCTTCCGCTTTCTTT.

This clone appeared a single time. In DNA, the CDR3 is TGTGCCAGCAGCCTCGTTCAGGAAAATACCGGCTTGACCCAGTACTTC. Protein sequence: CASSLVQENTGLTQYF. The V gene is TRBV5-6, the J gene TRBJ2-5; D not resolved. Germline assignment: CDR1 SGHDT and CDR2 YYEEEE. This CDR3 has 16 residues. With 4 bases removed from V and 7 bases from J, the gap between germline ends came to 23 bases.

The chain is built from TRBV18 and TRBJ2-5; TRBD2 agrees at 7 bases. Trimming at V came to 8 bases and at J to 5 bases, leaving 14 bases not matched to a gene. The CDR3 runs to 15 residues. Germline CDR1 reads KGHSH; CDR2 reads LQKENI. CDR3 sequence reads: CASLQDRGERETQYF. The CDR3 DNA reads TGTGCCAGCCTCCAAGATCGGGGGGAAAGGGAGACCCAGTACTTC.

J is TRBJ1-1 and V is TRBV7-8; TRBD1 agrees at 7 bases. This CDR3 is built from 16 residues. V was pared by 0 bases and J by 5 bases, with 9 bases of the junction left unmatched. CDR1 is SGHVS, CDR2 FQNEAQ, per germline. CDR3 nucleotides: TGTGCCAGCAGCTTAGCATACAGGGGAAGAGGGACTGAAGCTTTCTTT. Protein sequence: CASSLAYRGRGTEAFF.

CDR3 sequence reads: CASSGQGPYYNSPLHF. CDR3 bases: TGTGCCAGCAGCGGACAGGGGCCATACTATAATTCACCCCTCCACTTT. The chain couples TRBV7-8 to TRBJ1-6; 9 bases map to TRBD1. Germline lookup yields CDR1 SGHVS and CDR2 FQNEAQ. The V gene end was trimmed by 5 bases and the J gene end by 3 bases; junction bases not matched to a gene: 5. The CDR3 is 16 amino acids.

This clone was recorded once. The chain has TRBV29-1 and TRBJ1-4; D might be TRBD1 (5 bases). CDR3 size: 13 residues. Germline V lookup: CDR1 SQVTM, CDR2 ANQGSEA. With 6 bases removed from V and 8 bases from J, the gap between germline ends came to 16 bases. The CDR3 loop is CSVARAQKEKLFF. CDR3 nucleotides: TGCAGCGTGGCCAGGGCCCAGAAGGAAAAACTGTTTTTT.

V usage is TRBV6-6 and J usage is TRBJ1-2, with 7 bases that match TRBD1. The CDR3 is made up of 15 amino acids. Germline loops: CDR1 MNHNY, CDR2 SVGAGI (reference sequence). J lost 2 bases, V lost 7 bases, and 10 bases had no gene match. CDR3 protein: CASTTGTGANYGYTF. CDR3 coding DNA: TGTGCCAGCACCACCGGAACAGGGGCAAACTATGGCTACACCTTC.

The V and J genes are TRBV28 and TRBJ1-2; 8 bases match TRBD1. This CDR3 comprises 15 residues. The V gene's germline CDR1 is MDHEN and CDR2 SYDVKM. J lost 8 bases, V lost 2 bases, and 10 bases had no gene match. As DNA, the CDR3 is TGTGCCAGCAGTTTACCCCACCAGGGGGCGAGAGGCTACACCTTC. This codes for CASSLPHQGARGYTF.

The rearrangement links TRBV11-2 to TRBJ2-6; perhaps TRBD1 as D (6 bases). The V end was cut by 5 bases, the J end by 0 bases, with 11 bases between. The CDR3 has 16 amino acids. In germline, CDR1 is SGHAT, CDR2 FQNNGV. DNA of the CDR3: TGTGCCAGCAGCCCCATAGGGGGCTCTGGGGCCAACGTCCTGACTTTC. Translation gives CASSPIGGSGANVLTF.